The rows below give T cell receptor beta chains drawn from one sample of a study of T cells in Graves' hyperthyroidism and ophthalmopathy. TCRdb re-derived calls from the multiplex PCR reads in MiXCR, one entry per CDR3 protein. Of over 700,000 distinct CDR3 sequences listed, 30% to 40% are singletons. Sequencing used blood. These receptors originate from a woman in her thirties or forties with Graves' hyperthyroidism. Both conserved end residues are part of each CDR3. Fields, in order: J gene, V gene, CDR3 protein.

>TRBJ1-5|TRBV19
CASSTQPGPSNQPQHF
>TRBJ1-6|TRBV2
CASSQQGQSPYNSPLHF
>TRBJ1-1|TRBV12-3/TRBV12-4
CASSLGTFTEAFF
>TRBJ2-5|TRBV7-2
CASSHHLAGQDETQYF
>TRBJ1-2|TRBV19
CATRSGLFYGYTF
>TRBJ1-2|TRBV6-5
CASSYGAHYGYTF
>TRBJ1-2|TRBV29-1
CSVGYEGATTF
>.|TRBV2
CASSGQGSSYNEQFF
>TRBJ1-2|TRBV15
CATSRGGRYTF
>TRBJ2-6|TRBV6-1
CASTGTHSGANVLTF
>TRBJ1-4|TRBV7-9
CASSEGTDEKLFF
>TRBJ1-4|TRBV25-1
CASSELKGGSEKLFF
>TRBJ2-2|TRBV10-3
CAISDQTGHRELFF
>TRBJ2-7|TRBV7-9
CASSPSGGQAYEQYF
>TRBJ1-6|TRBV7-2
CASSSDRDYNSPLHF
>TRBJ1-3|TRBV6-5
CASSYSIQSGNTIYF
>TRBJ1-1|TRBV20-1
CSASNQGEAEAFF
>TRBJ2-5|TRBV20-1
CSASPGFGETQYF
>TRBJ1-2|TRBV7-2
CASSFWYGYTF
>TRBJ1-3|TRBV14
CASSQDRQGVSGNTIYF
>TRBJ1-5|TRBV10-3
CTISERGGGDQPQHF
>TRBJ1-2|TRBV4-1
CASSQEQGMSYGYTF
>TRBJ1-1|TRBV2
CASSGRQTSTEAFF
>TRBJ1-6|TRBV6-5
CASSPGRGNSPLHF
>TRBJ1-5|TRBV2
CATTQGWDQPQHF
>TRBJ1-1|TRBV2
CASSRYSRVEDTEAFF
>TRBJ1-6|TRBV25-1
CASRGDRDRSPLHF
>TRBJ2-7|TRBV6-1
CASTQTSPYEQYF